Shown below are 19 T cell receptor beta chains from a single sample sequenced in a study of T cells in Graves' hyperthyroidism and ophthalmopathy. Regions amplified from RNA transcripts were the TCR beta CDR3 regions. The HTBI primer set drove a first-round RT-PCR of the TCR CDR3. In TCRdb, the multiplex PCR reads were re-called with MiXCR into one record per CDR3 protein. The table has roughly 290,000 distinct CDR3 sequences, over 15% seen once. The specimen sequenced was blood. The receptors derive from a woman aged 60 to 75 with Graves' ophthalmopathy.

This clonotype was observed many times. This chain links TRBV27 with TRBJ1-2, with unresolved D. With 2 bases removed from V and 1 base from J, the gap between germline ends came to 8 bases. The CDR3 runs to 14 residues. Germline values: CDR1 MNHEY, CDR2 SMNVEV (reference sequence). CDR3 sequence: CASSLAPFNYGYTF. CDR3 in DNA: TGTGCCAGCAGTTTAGCTCCGTTTAACTATGGCTACACCTTC.

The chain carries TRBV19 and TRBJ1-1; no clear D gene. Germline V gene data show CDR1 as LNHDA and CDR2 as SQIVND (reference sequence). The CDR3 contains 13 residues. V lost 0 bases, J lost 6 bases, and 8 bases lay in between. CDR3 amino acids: CASSIETGAEAFF. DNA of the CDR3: TGTGCCAGTAGTATAGAGACGGGCGCTGAAGCTTTCTTT.

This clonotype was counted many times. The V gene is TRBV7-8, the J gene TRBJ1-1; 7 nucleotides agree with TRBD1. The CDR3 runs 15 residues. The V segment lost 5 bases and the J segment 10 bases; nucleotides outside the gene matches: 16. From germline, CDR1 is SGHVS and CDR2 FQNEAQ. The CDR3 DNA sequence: TGTGCCAGCAGCCCGCGCCAAAGACAGGGTCTGGGAGCTTTCTTT. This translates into CASSPRQRQGLGAFF.

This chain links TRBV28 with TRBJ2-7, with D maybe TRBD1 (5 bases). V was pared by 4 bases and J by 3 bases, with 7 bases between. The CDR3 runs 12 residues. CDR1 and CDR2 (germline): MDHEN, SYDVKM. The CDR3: CASSSGYYEQYF. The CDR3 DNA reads TGTGCCAGCAGTTCAGGGTACTACGAGCAGTACTTC.

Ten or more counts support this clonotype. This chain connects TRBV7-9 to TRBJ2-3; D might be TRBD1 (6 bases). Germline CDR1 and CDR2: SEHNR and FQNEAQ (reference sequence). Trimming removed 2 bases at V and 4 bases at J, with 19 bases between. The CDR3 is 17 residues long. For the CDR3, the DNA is TGTGCCAGCAGCTTACAGGGGTTTGGGTCCCCCCCAGATACGCAGTATTTT. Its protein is CASSLQGFGSPPDTQYF.

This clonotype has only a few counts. As DNA, the CDR3 is TGTGCCAGCAGCTTTCGTTTCGCGGGAAACATTCAGTACTTC. Its protein is CASSFRFAGNIQYF. The chain is built from TRBV5-6 and TRBJ2-4; tentatively, D is TRBD2 (5 bases). This CDR3 contains 14 residues. V gave up 2 bases and J gave up 6 bases, with 12 bases separating them. CDR1 and CDR2 from the germline V gene are SGHDT and YYEEEE.

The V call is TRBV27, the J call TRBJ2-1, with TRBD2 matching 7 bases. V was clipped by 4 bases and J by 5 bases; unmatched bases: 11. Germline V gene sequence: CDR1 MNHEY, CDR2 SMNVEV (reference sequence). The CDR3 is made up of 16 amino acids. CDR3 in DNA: TGTGCCAGCAGTTCGGTAGGGACTACGCGGCACAATGAGCAGTTCTTC. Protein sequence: CASSSVGTTRHNEQFF.

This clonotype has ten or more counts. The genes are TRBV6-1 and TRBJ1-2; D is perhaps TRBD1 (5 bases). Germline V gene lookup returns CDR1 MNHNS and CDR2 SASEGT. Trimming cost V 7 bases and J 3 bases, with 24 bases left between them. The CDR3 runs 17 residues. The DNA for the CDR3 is TGTGCCAGCACCTTCATTGGAAGGGGAGAGTCTTACTATGGCTACACCTTC. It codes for CASTFIGRGESYYGYTF.

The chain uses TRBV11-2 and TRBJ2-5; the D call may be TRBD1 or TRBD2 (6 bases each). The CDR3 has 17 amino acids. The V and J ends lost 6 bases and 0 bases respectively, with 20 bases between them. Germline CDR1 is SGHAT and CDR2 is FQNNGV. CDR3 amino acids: CASSGLPRGAHQETQYF. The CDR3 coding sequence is TGTGCCAGCAGTGGGTTACCTAGGGGGGCCCACCAAGAGACCCAGTACTTC.

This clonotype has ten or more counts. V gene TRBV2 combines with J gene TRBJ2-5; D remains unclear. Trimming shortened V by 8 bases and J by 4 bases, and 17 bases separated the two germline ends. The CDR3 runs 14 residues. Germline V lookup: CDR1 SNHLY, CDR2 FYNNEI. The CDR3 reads CASLLSAPRETQYF. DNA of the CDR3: TGTGCCAGCCTGCTGTCAGCCCCCCGAGAGACCCAGTACTTC.

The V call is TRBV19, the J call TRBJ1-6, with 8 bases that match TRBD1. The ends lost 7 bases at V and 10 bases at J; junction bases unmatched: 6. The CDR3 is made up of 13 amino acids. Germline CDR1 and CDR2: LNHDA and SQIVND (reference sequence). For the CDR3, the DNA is TGTGCCAGTAAGGACAGGGTAGGATCACCCCTCCACTTT. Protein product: CASKDRVGSPLHF.

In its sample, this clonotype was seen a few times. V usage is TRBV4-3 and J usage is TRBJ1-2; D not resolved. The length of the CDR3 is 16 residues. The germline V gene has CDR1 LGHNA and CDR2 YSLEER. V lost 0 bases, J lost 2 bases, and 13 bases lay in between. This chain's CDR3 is CASSQDRVGTNYGYTF. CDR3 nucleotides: TGCGCCAGCAGCCAAGATAGAGTGGGAACCAACTATGGCTACACCTTC.

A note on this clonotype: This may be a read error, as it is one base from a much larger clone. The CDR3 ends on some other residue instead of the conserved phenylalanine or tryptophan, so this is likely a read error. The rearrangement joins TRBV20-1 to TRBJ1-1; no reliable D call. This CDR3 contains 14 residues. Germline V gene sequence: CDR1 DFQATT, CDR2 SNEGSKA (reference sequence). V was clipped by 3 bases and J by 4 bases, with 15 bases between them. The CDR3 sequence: CSASGPGLSTEAFL. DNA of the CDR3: TGCAGTGCTAGTGGACCGGGTTTGTCCACTGAAGCTTTCCTT.

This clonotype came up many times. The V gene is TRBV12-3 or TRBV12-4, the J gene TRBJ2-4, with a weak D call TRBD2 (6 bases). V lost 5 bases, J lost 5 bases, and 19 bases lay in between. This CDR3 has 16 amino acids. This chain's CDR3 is CASSPRRGGGENIQYF. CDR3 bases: TGTGCCAGCAGTCCCCGGCGAGGAGGCGGGGAAAACATTCAGTACTTC.

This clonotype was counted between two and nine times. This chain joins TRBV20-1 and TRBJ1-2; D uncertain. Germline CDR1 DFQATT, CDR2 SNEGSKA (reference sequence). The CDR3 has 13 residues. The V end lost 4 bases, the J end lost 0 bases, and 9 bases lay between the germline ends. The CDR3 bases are TGCAGTGCTACTGACAATTCTAACTATGGCTACACCTTC. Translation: CSATDNSNYGYTF.

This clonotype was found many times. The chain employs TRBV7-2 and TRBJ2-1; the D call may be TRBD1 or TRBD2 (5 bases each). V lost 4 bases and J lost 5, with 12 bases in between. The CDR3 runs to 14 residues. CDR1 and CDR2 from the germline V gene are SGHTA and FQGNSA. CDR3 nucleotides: TGTGCCAGCAGCTACGGGACGGCAGACAATGAGCAGTTCTTC. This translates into CASSYGTADNEQFF. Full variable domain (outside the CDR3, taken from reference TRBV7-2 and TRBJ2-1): GAGVSQSPSNKVTEKGKDVELRCDPISGHTALYWYRQSLGQGLEFLIYFQGNSAPDKSGLPSDRFSAERTGGSVSTLTIQRTQQEDSAVYLCASSYGTADNEQFFGPGTRLTVL.

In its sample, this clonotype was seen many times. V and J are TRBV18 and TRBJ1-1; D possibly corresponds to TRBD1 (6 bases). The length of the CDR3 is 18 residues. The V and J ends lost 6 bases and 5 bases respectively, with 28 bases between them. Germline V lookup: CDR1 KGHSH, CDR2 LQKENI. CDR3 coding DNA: TGTGCCAGCTCGTCGACCACGGTAATGGGCACAGGGATGACTGAAGCTTTCTTT. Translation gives CASSSTTVMGTGMTEAFF.

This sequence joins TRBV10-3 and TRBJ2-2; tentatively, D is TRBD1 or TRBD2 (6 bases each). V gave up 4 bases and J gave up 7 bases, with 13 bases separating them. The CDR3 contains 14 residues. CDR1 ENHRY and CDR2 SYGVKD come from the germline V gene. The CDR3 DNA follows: TGTGCCATCAGTGTTTGGGGGGCGAACGGGGAGCTGTTTTTT. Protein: CAISVWGANGELFF.

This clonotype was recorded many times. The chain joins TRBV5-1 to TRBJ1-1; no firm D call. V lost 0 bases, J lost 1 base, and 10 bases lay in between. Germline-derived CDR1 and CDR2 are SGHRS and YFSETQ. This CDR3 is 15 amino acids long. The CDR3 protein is CASSLVLSTNTEAFF. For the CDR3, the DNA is TGCGCCAGCAGCTTGGTCCTATCCACGAACACTGAAGCTTTCTTT.